A single sample gave rise to the 11 T cell receptor beta chains below, sequenced in a study of blood T cell repertoires in COVID-19. Measured with immunoSEQ multiplex PCR; TCRdb has only the in-frame clones, and not every one. Here the sample spans some 54,000 clones, over 85% being singletons. Sequenced: peripheral blood. All receptors come from an elderly man with active or convalescent COVID-19.

The rearrangement links TRBV24-1 to TRBJ2-3; 9 nucleotides align to TRBD1. CDR1 and CDR2 from the germline V gene are KGHDR and SFDVKD. This CDR3 has 15 amino acids. The J segment lost 6 bases and the V segment lost 2 bases, leaving 5 bases of the junction unmatched. DNA for the CDR3: TGTGCCACCAGTGATTCCGGGACAGGGATGGATACGCAGTATTTT. As protein: CATSDSGTGMDTQYF.

This clone has only a few counts. The rearrangement uses TRBV6-5 and TRBJ1-3, with D unclear. V lost 7 bases and J 0 bases, leaving 13 bases between the germline ends. Germline CDR1 is MNHEY and CDR2 is SVGAGI. The length of the CDR3 is 15 residues. CDR3 nucleotide sequence: TGTGCCAGCACCCATCTCGGCGGCTCTGGAAACACCATATATTTT. Translating it yields CASTHLGGSGNTIYF.

This chain joins TRBV19 and TRBJ2-1, with TRBD2 matching over 11 bases. The CDR3 is made up of 15 amino acids. J lost 5 bases, V lost 5 bases, and 5 bases had no gene match. The germline V gene has CDR1 LNHDA and CDR2 SQIVND (reference sequence). The CDR3 region is CASSPLAGGHNEQFF. CDR3 in DNA: TGTGCCAGTAGTCCCCTAGCGGGAGGCCACAATGAGCAGTTCTTC.

The chain carries TRBV7-3 and TRBJ1-2, with a tentative D call TRBD1 (6 bases). The length of the CDR3 is 16 residues. Germline V CDR1 and CDR2: SGHTA, FQGTGA. The V gene lost 0 bases and the J gene lost 8 bases, with 19 bases spanning the gap. The CDR3, as DNA: TGTGCCAGCAGCTTAACTGATCGGCGGGGGCGTGGGGGCTACACCTTC. As protein: CASSLTDRRGRGGYTF.

This chain connects TRBV6-1 to TRBJ2-1; 7 nucleotides align to TRBD2. Germline V gene lookup returns CDR1 MNHNS and CDR2 SASEGT. This CDR3 is 14 amino acids long. Trimming took 3 bases from V and 5 from J; bases not matched to a gene: 4. The CDR3 region is CASSESGRDNEQFF. CDR3 coding DNA: TGTGCCAGCAGTGAGTCAGGGAGGGACAATGAGCAGTTCTTC.

V usage is TRBV28 and J usage is TRBJ1-2; 8 nucleotides align to TRBD1. The ends lost 6 bases at V and 1 base at J; junction bases unmatched: 4. The germline CDR1 and CDR2 sequences are MDHEN and SYDVKM. This CDR3 has 14 amino acids. The CDR3 loop is CASRRTGSNYGYTF. CDR3 nucleotides: TGTGCCAGCAGGAGGACAGGGAGTAACTATGGCTACACCTTC.

The chain employs TRBV28 and TRBJ1-2; tentatively, D is TRBD1 (6 bases). The CDR3 is 14 residues long. CDR1 MDHEN and CDR2 SYDVKM come from the germline V gene. The V end lost 6 bases, the J end lost 4 bases, and 15 bases lay between the germline ends. DNA for the CDR3: TGTGCCAGCAGGGAACCGGGACAAGTCTATGGCTACACCTTC. Translated: CASREPGQVYGYTF.

The chain couples TRBV7-2 to TRBJ2-7; D is perhaps TRBD2 (7 bases). The CDR3 has 15 amino acids. V was cut by 1 base and J by 2 bases, with 12 bases left in between. Germline loops: CDR1 SGHTA, CDR2 FQGNSA. The CDR3 loop reads CASSLEGGPPYEQYF. The CDR3 DNA follows: TGTGCCAGCAGCTTAGAGGGGGGGCCCCCCTACGAGCAGTACTTC.

This chain joins TRBV3-1 (or the pseudogene TRBV3-2) and TRBJ2-1, with 8 positions matching TRBD2. CDR1 LGHDT and CDR2 YNNKEL come from the germline V gene (reference sequence). The junction had 9 bases not matched to a gene; V was cut back by 4 bases and J by 10 bases. The CDR3 loop spans 14 amino acids. CDR3 region: CASSLHPASGEQFF. Written as DNA, the CDR3 is TGTGCCAGCAGCCTCCACCCGGCTAGCGGGGAGCAGTTCTTC.

The J gene is TRBJ1-5, the V gene TRBV19; D gene uncertain. The V gene lost 7 bases and the J gene lost 0 bases, with 10 bases spanning the gap. CDR3 length equals 14 residues. Germline V gene sequence: CDR1 LNHDA, CDR2 SQIVND (reference sequence). The DNA for the CDR3 is TGTGCCAGTACCGGGAGGGCTAGCAATCAGCCCCAGCATTTT. Its translation: CASTGRASNQPQHF.

V and J are TRBV2 and TRBJ2-4; possibly TRBD1 for D (6 bases). The V gene's germline CDR1 is SNHLY and CDR2 FYNNEI. The CDR3 length is 17 residues. Deletions cut 3 bases from V and 0 bases from J, with 15 bases between. This CDR3 reads CASSDSSNRVAKNIQYF. The CDR3 nucleotides are TGTGCCAGCAGTGATTCGTCAAACAGGGTAGCCAAAAACATTCAGTACTTC. Together with reference TRBV2 and TRBJ2-4, the CDR3 gives the full variable domain: EPEVTQTPSHQVTQMGQEVILRCVPISNHLYFYWYRQILGQKVEFLVSFYNNEISEKSEIFDDQFSVERPDGSNFTLKIRSTKLEDSAMYFCASSDSSNRVAKNIQYFGAGTRLSVL.